Listed below are T cell receptor beta chains from one sample, sequenced in a study of T cell repertoires in cytomegalovirus infection. These receptors lack a known antigen. Using its own MiXCR run on the reads, TCRdb lists one record per CDR3 protein. The sample holds about 770,000 distinct CDR3 sequences, 25% to 30% seen once. This specimen consisted of cultured CD8+ T cells from PBMCs, obtained from culture after CMV antigen stimulation. All receptors derive from a human donor in good health (CMV status not recorded). Some clones in this sample may be carry-over from other donors' samples. Both conserved end residues are part of each CDR3. The D gene is left open where the match is weak. Part of the rows lack a size; the others show once, few, many or a class for expanded clones.

>TRBJ1-2|TRBV13|.|.
CASSLGQIMGYTF
TGTGCCAGCAGCTTAGGGCAGATTATGGGCTACACCTTC
>TRBJ2-3|TRBV9|few|.
CASSDYGTKDTQYF
TGTGCCAGCAGCGATTACGGGACAAAAGATACGCAGTATTTT
>TRBJ2-7|TRBV7-2|many|.
CASSLEVDANSYEQYF
TGTGCCAGCAGCTTAGAAGTCGATGCTAACTCCTACGAGCAGTACTTC
>TRBJ1-1|TRBV7-9|few|TRBD1
CASSMGQVNTEAFF
TGTGCCAGCAGCATGGGACAGGTGAACACTGAAGCTTTCTTT
>TRBJ2-7|TRBV10-3|.|TRBD2
CAISEKDLAVNSYEQYF
TGTGCCATCAGTGAGAAGGACCTAGCGGTGAACTCCTACGAGCAGTACTTC
>TRBJ2-5|TRBV12-3/TRBV12-4|few|.
CASSLSMGATQETQYF
TGTGCCAGCAGTTTAAGTATGGGGGCCACCCAAGAGACCCAGTACTTC
>TRBJ1-1|TRBV12-3/TRBV12-4|few|TRBD1
CASNNQQGGNTEAFF
TGTGCCAGCAACAACCAACAGGGGGGGAACACTGAAGCTTTCTTT
>TRBJ2-3|TRBV7-6|.|.
CASSMRTGSGDTQYF
TGTGCCAGCAGCATGCGTACAGGGTCGGGGGATACGCAGTATTTT
>TRBJ1-5|TRBV11-2|.|.
CASSSSGSLGQPQHF
TGTGCCAGCAGCTCATCGGGATCTTTGGGGCAGCCCCAGCATTTT
>TRBJ1-1|TRBV6-5|few|.
CASSITMGDKDTEAFF
TGTGCCAGCAGTATCACCATGGGGGATAAAGACACTGAAGCTTTCTTT
>TRBJ2-1|TRBV27|few|.
CASARGGSSYNEQFF
TGTGCCAGCGCCCGAGGGGGGAGCTCCTACAATGAGCAGTTCTTC